What follows describes a single TCR beta chain. Its antigen is unknown. No much larger clonotype is one base removed from it; base qualities were not supplied. The sample is drawn from a study of OX40 agonist ivuxolimab in advanced cancers. Background for the entire study: The costimulatory receptor OX40 (CD134) was targeted by ivuxolimab, a fully human IgG2 agonistic monoclonal antibody. The paper describes the monotherapy dose-escalation part (N of about 55 patients) of the phase I trial of ivuxolimab. Peripheral TCRbeta sequencing aimed to test whether ivuxolimab altered TCR sequence diversity and caused clonal T-cell expansion. Partial responses occurred in three dose-escalation patients, of whom one had hepatocellular carcinoma and two had cutaneous melanoma. The dose-escalation cohort was 80% to 90% male with a mean age of about 54 years, ranging from about 20 to 85. Patients were allowed to have had prior anti-PD-1, anti-PD-L1 or anti-CTLA-4 therapy, and 30% to 40% of the dose-escalation patients had previously received checkpoint inhibitors. Among the approximately 50 dose-escalation patients, about 20 had hepatocellular carcinoma, roughly 15 melanoma, 9 renal cell carcinoma and 9 head and neck cancer. Intravenous ivuxolimab was administered to patients every 2 weeks at six dose levels: 0.01, 0.1, 0.3, 1.5, 3 and 10 mg/kg.

The trial excluded patients who had a history of autoimmune disease or who were on systemic immunosuppression. Peripheral blood for TCR sequencing was drawn from every dose cohort at baseline, at cycle 4 day 1 and at cycle 7 day 1. Samples came from an open-label, multicenter, first-in-human phase I dose-escalation trial of ivuxolimab. Adults with locally advanced or metastatic melanoma, renal cell carcinoma, hepatocellular carcinoma or head and neck squamous cell carcinoma were enrolled in the trial. Before TCR sequencing, CD4+ T cells and CD8+ T cells were sorted from peripheral blood as separate populations. Genomic DNA was extracted from sorted cells for sequencing of the TCRbeta CDR3 region. The immunoSEQ Assay was used to sequence the TCRbeta CDR3 regions. This is the immuneACCESS table as TCRdb keeps it, with only in-frame sequences that have V and J called. A part of the clones is gone; compared with another copy, unresolved V genes explain less than half, and the rest is unexplained. The sample table shows tens of thousands of clones, and 89% are seen once. The top ten constitute around an eighth of the sample.

Points the paper makes about the study in general: After ivuxolimab, expanded clones were on average more numerous among CD8+ T cells than among CD4+ T cells. Which antigens the clonally expanded peripheral T cells were specific for was not determined. At doses of 0.1 to 3.0 mg/kg, clonal expansion of both CD4+ and CD8+ T cells in blood was seen between baseline and week 6. Low levels of normalized T-cell clonal expansion were also seen in some patients who did not respond. In partial responders in the 0.1-3.0 mg/kg groups, normalized peripheral clonal expansion was found to be among the lowest, especially among CD8+ T cells.

V and J are trimmed by 0 bases and 5 bases, and the gene matches miss 11 bases of the junction. The germline V gene (reference sequence) specifies LNHDA as CDR1 and SQIVND as CDR2. The CDR3, from cysteine to phenylalanine, totals 18 residues. CDR3 DNA only is kept here, 54 bases in frame from base 1. The sample here was CD4+ or CD8+ T cells sorted from blood, taken in a trial of the OX40 agonist ivuxolimab. This receptor was obtained from an adult with an advanced solid tumor such as melanoma, head and neck, liver or kidney cancer. The chain links TRBV19 with TRBJ2-3, with 10 bases aligning to TRBD2. The CDR3 corresponds to CASSIDRLGLALGDTQYF. The DNA sequence is TGTGCCAGTAGTATAGATCGGTTGGGACTAGCGTTGGGAGATACGCAGTATTTT. When the CDR3 is completed using the reference TRBV19 and TRBJ2-3 genes on either side, the full variable domain is DGGITQSPKYLFRKEGQNVTLSCEQNLNHDAMYWYRQDPGQGLRLIYYSQIVNDFQKGDIAEGYSVSREKKESFPLTVTSAQKNPTAFYLCASSIDRLGLALGDTQYFGPGTRLTVL.